The clone carrying this T cell receptor beta chain was observed at least ten times. What it binds is not known. This record belongs to a study of human T cells and chemical hapten exposure. For the study at large: Per-sample TCR yields varied mainly from small pooled library volume differences.

TCRdb re-analysed the RACE reads in MiXCR, keeping a single row per CDR3 protein. The sample lists about 81,000 distinct CDR3 sequences, 10% occurring once. Study-wide findings and caveats: No alteration of TCRs above 1 in 1000 frequency was seen with DPC sensitization. Large CDR3 similarity clusters arose significantly more often from expanded TCRs than from controls.

CDR3 length: 16 amino acids. Germline loops: CDR1 SGHAT, CDR2 FQNNGV. Germline trimming cut 6 bases from V and 4 bases from J; bases unmatched to any gene: 15. Time point here: patch test 2, 6 weeks after DPC sensitization. Regarding treatment: therapeutic diphenylcyclopropenone sensitization with weekly scalp DPC. This sequence joins TRBV11-2 and TRBJ2-7; 7 nucleotides align to TRBD1. The clonotype originates from a woman between 25 and 40 years old with alopecia areata. Some clones in this sample may be carry-over from other donors' samples. Sequencing was performed on whole blood, taken in connection with sensitization to the hapten diphenylcyclopropenone (DPC). This CDR3 is CASSSYPGQLDYEQYF. DNA for the CDR3: TGTGCCAGCAGTTCCTATCCGGGACAGCTAGATTACGAGCAGTACTTC.